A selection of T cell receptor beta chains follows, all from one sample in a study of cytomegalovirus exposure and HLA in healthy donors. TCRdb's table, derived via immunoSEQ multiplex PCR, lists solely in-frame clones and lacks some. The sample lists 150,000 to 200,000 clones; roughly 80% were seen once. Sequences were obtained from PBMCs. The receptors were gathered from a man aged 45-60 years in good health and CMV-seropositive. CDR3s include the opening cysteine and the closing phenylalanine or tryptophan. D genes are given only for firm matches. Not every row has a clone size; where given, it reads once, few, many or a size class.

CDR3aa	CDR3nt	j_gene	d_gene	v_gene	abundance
CASSDIDTSEQYF	TGTGCCAGCAGCGACATAGACACGAGTGAGCAGTACTTC	TRBJ2-7	-	TRBV5-4	-
CASRTTGGMNTEAFF	TGTGCCAGCAGGACAACAGGGGGAATGAACACTGAAGCTTTCTTT	TRBJ1-1	TRBD1	TRBV28	once
CASSYDTSGASYEQYF	TGTGCCAGCAGTTACGACACTAGCGGGGCCTCCTACGAGCAGTACTTC	TRBJ2-7	TRBD2	TRBV6-5	once
CAWTMQGGSPLHF	TGTGCCTGGACGATGCAGGGAGGTTCACCCCTCCACTTT	TRBJ1-6	-	TRBV30	-
CASSKLPGTGPFEQYF	TGTGCCAGTAGTAAGTTGCCCGGGACAGGGCCGTTCGAGCAGTACTTC	TRBJ2-7	TRBD1	TRBV19	-
CASSTRGTAAFF	TGTGCCAGCTCAACGAGGGGGACCGCAGCTTTCTTT	TRBJ1-1	-	TRBV18	once
CASSPRQGKTFSSPLHF	TGTGCCAGCAGTCCCCGACAGGGGAAGACATTTAGTTCACCCCTCCACTTT	TRBJ1-6	TRBD1	TRBV28	-
CASTADSKNIQYF	TGCGCCAGCACCGCAGACAGCAAAAACATTCAGTACTTC	TRBJ2-4	-	TRBV5-1	-
CASSQDPGISYEQYF	TGCGCCAGCAGCCAAGATCCAGGAATCTCCTACGAGCAGTACTTC	TRBJ2-7	-	TRBV4-1	-
CASSLGGLSNQPQHF	TGTGCCAGCAGCTTAGGCGGGCTTAGCAATCAGCCCCAGCATTTT	TRBJ1-5	-	TRBV7-2	-
CASSQGQPALHF	TGTGCCAGCAGCCAAGGACAGCCCGCCCTCCACTTT	TRBJ1-6	-	TRBV6-6	few
CASSFIGTGDQETQYF	TGTGCCAGCAGTTTCATAGGGACAGGGGACCAAGAGACCCAGTACTTC	TRBJ2-5	TRBD1	TRBV28	-
CASSLDKHTQYF	TGCGCCAGCAGCTTGGATAAGCATACGCAGTATTTT	TRBJ2-3	-	TRBV5-1	-
CASSSLAGGDTQYF	TGTGCCAGCAGTTCACTAGCGGGGGGAGATACGCAGTATTTT	TRBJ2-3	TRBD2	TRBV6-5	-
CASSYSRTGTYEQYF	TGTGCCAGCAGTTACTCTAGGACAGGGACCTACGAGCAGTACTTC	TRBJ2-7	TRBD1	TRBV6-5	-
CASSEDRDYGYTF	TGTGCCAGCAGTGAAGACAGGGACTATGGCTACACCTTC	TRBJ1-2	TRBD1	TRBV6-4	-
CASSRRSSGNTIYF	TGTGCCAGCAGCCGTAGGAGTTCTGGAAACACCATATATTTT	TRBJ1-3	-	TRBV28	-
CASSQAAGGTGELFF	TGCGCCAGCAGCCAAGCGGCAGGGGGGACCGGGGAGCTGTTTTTT	TRBJ2-2	-	TRBV4-3	-
CASSQVGLAGEYYEQYF	TGCGCCAGCAGCCAAGTGGGACTAGCGGGAGAGTACTACGAGCAGTACTTC	TRBJ2-7	TRBD2	TRBV4-1	-
CAISEQGISGNTIYF	TGTGCCATCAGTGAACAGGGGATCTCTGGAAACACCATATATTTT	TRBJ1-3	TRBD1	TRBV10-3	-
CASSPRTGVADTQYF	TGTGCCAGTAGTCCCAGGACAGGGGTGGCAGATACGCAGTATTTT	TRBJ2-3	TRBD1	TRBV19	-
CASSATGTGLGSPLHF	TGTGCCAGCTCAGCCACCGGGACAGGGCTTGGCTCACCCCTCCACTTT	TRBJ1-6	TRBD1	TRBV18	-
CAWSPGIVEKLFF	TGTGCCTGGAGTCCCGGGATAGTCGAAAAACTGTTTTTT	TRBJ1-4	-	TRBV30	-
CASSQVDRGADTQYF	TGCGCCAGCAGCCAAGTGGACAGGGGCGCAGATACGCAGTATTTT	TRBJ2-3	TRBD1	TRBV4-3	-
CASRIRQFTEAFF	TGTGCCAGCAGGATAAGACAGTTCACTGAAGCTTTCTTT	TRBJ1-1	-	TRBV6-6	-
CASSVLQGEDTEAFF	TGTGCCAGCAGCGTACTACAGGGGGAGGACACTGAAGCTTTCTTT	TRBJ1-1	TRBD1	TRBV7-6	-
CASSLVTSGLPTEQFF	TGTGCCAGCAGCTTAGTAACTAGCGGGCTCCCGACTGAGCAGTTCTTC	TRBJ2-1	TRBD2	TRBV7-9	-
CASSLSGFDSNQPQHF	TGTGCCAGCAGTTTATCCGGGTTTGATAGCAATCAGCCCCAGCATTTT	TRBJ1-5	-	TRBV28	once
CASGTSPQGETQYF	TGTGCCAGCGGGACCTCTCCTCAGGGGGAGACCCAGTACTTC	TRBJ2-5	-	TRBV2	once
CASSLEYRDREETQYF	TGTGCCAGCAGCTTAGAATACCGGGACAGGGAAGAGACCCAGTACTTC	TRBJ2-5	TRBD1	TRBV7-6	-
CASTTPPSPLHF	TGTGCCAGCACAACTCCCCCCTCACCCCTCCACTTT	TRBJ1-6	-	TRBV28	-
CASSLIAGAYNEQFF	TGTGCCAGCAGCTTAATAGCGGGGGCCTACAATGAGCAGTTCTTC	TRBJ2-1	TRBD2	TRBV7-8	once
CASSHHTGGNSYEQYF	TGCGCCAGCAGCCATCACACAGGGGGAAATTCCTACGAGCAGTACTTC	TRBJ2-7	TRBD1	TRBV4-3	-
CASSPGTIRETQYF	TGTGCCAGCAGTCCCGGGACTATTAGGGAGACCCAGTACTTC	TRBJ2-5	TRBD2	TRBV6-1	-
CASSEGLAGIGELFF	TGTGCCAGCAGTGAAGGCCTAGCGGGCATCGGGGAGCTGTTTTTT	TRBJ2-2	TRBD2	TRBV2	-
CASRYRDRGTNEKLFF	TGTGCCAGCAGATACCGGGACAGGGGAACTAATGAAAAACTGTTTTTT	TRBJ1-4	TRBD1	TRBV6-5	-
CASSFFVDTGELFF	TGTGCCAGCAGCTTTTTCGTCGACACCGGGGAGCTGTTTTTT	TRBJ2-2	-	TRBV11-1	-
CASSLPGGSYNEQFF	TGTGCCAGCAGCTTACCGGGAGGTTCCTACAATGAGCAGTTCTTC	TRBJ2-1	TRBD2	TRBV7-6	-
CASKEGEGQPQHF	TGCGCCAGCAAGGAGGGGGAGGGACAGCCCCAGCATTTT	TRBJ1-5	-	TRBV5-1	-
CASSAPQQGNYGYTF	TGTGCCAGCAGCGCCCCCCAACAGGGGAACTATGGCTACACCTTC	TRBJ1-2	TRBD1	TRBV5-4	few
CASRTGANYEQYF	TGTGCCAGCAGAACAGGGGCCAACTACGAGCAGTACTTC	TRBJ2-7	TRBD1	TRBV6-5	-
CASSPMLQGEQYF	TGTGCCAGCAGCCCCATGCTTCAGGGCGAGCAGTACTTC	TRBJ2-7	-	TRBV7-2	-
CASSFSSLGRSYEQYF	TGTGCCAGCAGTTTTTCGTCGCTGGGCCGGTCCTACGAGCAGTACTTC	TRBJ2-7	-	TRBV6-5	-
CASSQDLGGKHTDTQYF	TGTGCCAGCAGCCAAGATCTAGGCGGGAAACACACAGATACGCAGTATTTT	TRBJ2-3	-	TRBV4-2	few
CASSSGLGRDPQETQYF	TGTGCCAGCAGCTCCGGACTGGGGCGGGACCCTCAAGAGACCCAGTACTTC	TRBJ2-5	-	TRBV7-9	-
CASSILSLTNTGELFF	TGTGCCAGCAGCATCCTAAGTCTGACGAACACCGGGGAGCTGTTTTTT	TRBJ2-2	-	TRBV5-6	-